Below are 19 T cell receptor beta chains sequenced from a single sample in a study of breast tumors, draining lymph nodes, adjacent tissues. Breast cancer patients provided tissue from their axillary draining lymph nodes. Via MiXCR, TCRdb re-called the multiplex PCR reads, giving one row per CDR3 protein. The data hold about 200,000 distinct CDR3 sequences, with less than 40% observed a single time. Sequenced sample: axillary lymph node tissue. The receptors here all came from a female donor with breast cancer. Some clones in this sample may be carry-over from other donors' samples.

This clonotype was recorded many times. The chain has TRBV5-6 and TRBJ2-5; 9 bases agree with TRBD2. The length of the CDR3 is 15 residues. CDR1 is SGHDT, CDR2 YYEEEE, per germline. V dropped 5 bases and J dropped 5; count of bases not matched to a gene: 10. The CDR3 loop reads CASRSYGGREETQYF. CDR3 in DNA: TGTGCCAGCAGGAGTTATGGCGGGAGGGAGGAGACCCAGTACTTC.

This chain links TRBV15 with TRBJ2-3, with a tentative D call TRBD1 (5 bases). V shed 0 bases and J shed 0 bases, with 10 bases lying between them. The CDR3 consists of 16 residues. CDR1 is LNHNV and CDR2 is YYDKDF in the germline V gene (reference sequence). The chain's CDR3 is CATSRDGATSTDTQYF. The DNA for the CDR3 is TGTGCCACCAGCAGAGATGGGGCCACTAGCACAGATACGCAGTATTTT.

Worth noting for this clonotype: A read error may explain this, as a much larger clone is one base away. This sequence joins TRBV6-1 and TRBJ2-5; TRBD2 matches 8 bases. J was trimmed by 5 bases and V by 2 bases; bases with no gene match: 7. This CDR3 spans 15 amino acids. Germline CDR1 MNHNS, CDR2 SASEGT. Here the CDR3 reads CASSEPGGRGETQYF. For the CDR3, the DNA is TGTGCCAGCAGTGAACCGGGGGGGCGGGGGGAGACCCAGTACTTC.

At least ten counts were recorded for this clonotype. The chain combines TRBV4-3 with TRBJ2-5; possibly TRBD2 for D (5 bases). CDR1 LGHNA and CDR2 YSLEER come from the germline V gene. The V and J ends lost 1 base and 1 base respectively, with 16 bases between them. The CDR3 length is 17 residues. CDR3 nucleotide sequence: TGCGCCAGCAGCCAAGTCCTCCCAGAGCGGACCCAAGAGACCCAGTACTTC. Residues: CASSQVLPERTQETQYF.

This clonotype occurred many times. V gene TRBV7-2 combines with J gene TRBJ2-1, with TRBD1 identical over 8 bases. Germline assignment: CDR1 SGHTA and CDR2 FQGNSA. This CDR3 comprises 14 residues. V shed 5 bases and J 4 bases; nucleotides not matched to a gene: 4. The CDR3 spells CASSLGQAYNEQFF. The CDR3 nucleotides read TGTGCCAGCAGCCTGGGACAGGCTTACAATGAGCAGTTCTTC.

Points on this clonotype: Its ends do not fully match the called genes, so a read error is possible. The V and J genes are TRBV2 and TRBJ1-3; D uncertain. Germline CDR1 is SNHLY and CDR2 is FYNNEI. This CDR3 comprises 15 residues. The chain's CDR3 is CASTVGRRSVHTLYF. CDR3 nucleotide sequence: TGTGCCAGCACCGTAGGTCGCCGCTCTGTACACACCTTATATTTT.

A few counts support this clonotype. One base away lies a much larger clone, so this may be a sequencing read error. This chain uses TRBV12-5 with TRBJ2-5, with 11 nucleotides matching TRBD1. The CDR3 totals 15 residues. CDR1 is LGHNT, CDR2 FRNRAP, per germline. Unmatched junction bases numbered 2, after V lost 3 bases and J lost 2 bases. CDR3 protein: CASGFGTGGQETQYF. Written as DNA, the CDR3 is TGTGCTAGTGGTTTCGGGACAGGGGGGCAAGAGACCCAGTACTTC.

This clonotype occurred a few times. This could be a read error, since a much larger clone is one nucleotide away. The chain is built from TRBV5-6 and TRBJ1-2; no firm D call. The V gene's germline CDR1 is SGHDT and CDR2 YYEEEE. Trimming shortened V by 5 bases and J by 4 bases, and 18 bases separated the two germline ends. The CDR3 length is 15 residues. The CDR3 protein is CASSLPSTAAYGYTF. The CDR3 nucleotides are TGTGCCAGCAGTCTCCCCTCGACGGCAGCCTATGGCTACACCTTC. The variable domain in full, completed from reference TRBV5-6 and TRBJ1-2, reads DAGVTQSPTHLIKTRGQQVTLRCSPKSGHDTVSWYQQALGQGPQFIFQYYEEEERQRGNFPDRFSGHQFPNYSSELNVNALLLGDSALYLCASSLPSTAAYGYTFGSGTRLTVV.

This clonotype showed up many times. The chain has TRBV11-2 and TRBJ2-3; 9 bases match TRBD2. The germline gives CDR1 SGHAT, CDR2 FQNNGV. The CDR3 totals 16 residues. Losses at the gene ends were 1 base for V and 4 bases for J; bases not matched to a gene: 6. The CDR3 DNA follows: TGTGCCAGCAGCTTAGGTGTGCGGGGGGGGGCAGATACGCAGTATTTT. This translates into CASSLGVRGGADTQYF.

Comments on this clonotype: A much more abundant neighbour one base away suggests this may be a read error. The J gene is TRBJ1-2, the V gene TRBV20-1, with D tentatively TRBD1 (5 bases). This CDR3 region has 14 residues. Germline V lookup: CDR1 DFQATT, CDR2 SNEGSKA (reference sequence). The CDR3 here is CSAQGGVIPYGYAF. The CDR3 coding sequence is TGCAGTGCCCAGGGAGGGGTGATTCCCTATGGCTACGCCTTC.

This clonotype was counted many times. The rearrangement joins TRBV5-1 to TRBJ1-4; TRBD1 matches 8 bases. The germline V gene has CDR1 SGHRS and CDR2 YFSETQ. CDR3 length equals 15 residues. J gave up 10 bases and V 0 bases, and 8 bases lay outside the gene matches. This CDR3 is CASSLDRQGARKLFF. CDR3 sequence (DNA): TGCGCCAGCAGCTTGGATCGCCAGGGGGCGCGAAAACTGTTTTTT.

The V and J genes are TRBV27 and TRBJ2-7; unclear D gene. Trimming pared 2 bases from V and 0 bases from J, leaving 5 bases between. The CDR3 is 13 residues long. Looked up from germline, CDR1 is MNHEY and CDR2 is SMNVEV (reference sequence). The CDR3 DNA reads as TGTGCCAGCAGTTTACTCTACTCCTACGAGCAGTACTTC. This encodes CASSLLYSYEQYF.

This clonotype was picked up many times. A junction boundary mismatches the germline segment, possibly from a read error. The J gene is TRBJ2-5, the V gene TRBV19; perhaps TRBD2 as D (6 bases). CDR3 size: 17 residues. The germline CDR1 and CDR2 sequences are LNHDA and SQIVND (reference sequence). The DNA for the CDR3 is TGTGCCAGTAGTATAGGGAGGGATCGGCGGGTCGGGGAGACCCAGTCCTTC. Its protein is CASSIGRDRRVGETQSF.

This clonotype was counted many times. CDR3 amino acids: CASSWEREHNEQFF. DNA of the CDR3: TGCGCCAGCAGCTGGGAGCGGGAACACAATGAGCAGTTCTTC. J is TRBJ2-1 and V is TRBV5-1; 7 positions agree with TRBD2. CDR1 is SGHRS, CDR2 YFSETQ, per germline. CDR3 length: 14 residues. The V and J ends lost 3 bases and 5 bases, in that order; junction bases with no gene match: 5. Complete variable domain (other parts from reference TRBV5-1 and TRBJ2-1): KAGVTQTPRYLIKTRGQQVTLSCSPISGHRSVSWYQQTPGQGLQFLFEYFSETQRNKGNFPGRFSGRQFSNSRSEMNVSTLELGDSALYLCASSWEREHNEQFFGPGTRLTVL.

The chain has TRBV28 and TRBJ2-3, with D tentatively TRBD2 (6 bases). Trimming cost V 7 bases and J 1 base, with 18 bases left between them. In germline, CDR1 is MDHEN, CDR2 SYDVKM. The CDR3 sequence is 16 residues long. The CDR3 region has the DNA TGTGCCAGCACCCACCGCGGGGCGTCTGGCACAGATACGCAGTATTTT. As protein: CASTHRGASGTDTQYF.

This clonotype has just one count. The V and J genes are TRBV9 and TRBJ2-1, with D possibly TRBD2 on 7 matching bases. The germline V gene has CDR1 SGDLS and CDR2 YYNGEE. The V gene lost 4 bases and the J gene lost 1 base, with 18 bases spanning the gap. This CDR3 has 17 residues. The CDR3 bases are TGTGCCAGCAGCTCGAGGGGGGAGGGGGTTTCCTACAATGAGCAGTTCTTC. Protein: CASSSRGEGVSYNEQFF. Supplemented by reference TRBV9 and TRBJ2-1, the full variable domain reads DSGVTQTPKHLITATGQRVTLRCSPRSGDLSVYWYQQSLDQGLQFLIQYYNGEERAKGNILERFSAQQFPDLHSELNLSSLELGDSALYFCASSSRGEGVSYNEQFFGPGTRLTVL.

This clonotype was seen ten or more times. This sequence joins TRBV24-1 and TRBJ1-3; D may be TRBD1 (6 bases). Deletions cut 3 bases from V and 7 bases from J, with 18 bases between. This CDR3 has 16 amino acids. In germline, CDR1 is KGHDR, CDR2 SFDVKD. CDR3: CATSDRQAEVSNTIYF. CDR3 DNA: TGTGCCACCAGTGATCGACAGGCTGAGGTGAGCAACACCATATATTTT.

This clonotype has at least ten counts. The chain couples TRBV15 to TRBJ1-2; 7 bases are a match to TRBD1. In germline, CDR1 is LNHNV, CDR2 YYDKDF (reference sequence). The junction had 8 bases not matched to a gene; V was cut back by 3 bases and J by 4 bases. This CDR3 has 15 residues. CDR3 sequence (DNA): TGTGCCACCAGCAGCCTACAGACAGGGCGCTATGGCTACACCTTC. Encoded protein: CATSSLQTGRYGYTF.

DNA of the CDR3: TGTGCCAGAAGACTAGCGGGACTAGGCGAGACCCAGTACTTC. It specifies CARRLAGLGETQYF. The chain carries TRBV6-5 and TRBJ2-5; 11 nucleotides line up with TRBD2. Looked up from germline, CDR1 is MNHEY and CDR2 is SVGAGI. This CDR3 is built from 14 residues. After removal of 9 bases from V and 5 bases from J, the junction contained 8 bases not matched to a gene.